The source of this T cell receptor beta chain is a study of control samples from healthy donors and cancer patients. Libraries were prepared by immunoSEQ multiplex PCR; TCRdb keeps only in-frame clonotypes and omits some of them. The sample records more than 100,000 clones, approximately 90% being singletons. This clone is a singleton in its sample. The CDR3 sequence is 16 residues long. V dropped 2 bases and J dropped 7; count of bases not matched to a gene: 8. Germline values: CDR1 SGHVS, CDR2 FQNEAQ. This sequence originates from a man between 60 and 75 years old with lung cancer. Input material: PBMCs. J is TRBJ1-6 and V is TRBV7-8, with TRBD1 identical over 7 bases. In DNA form, the CDR3 reads TGTGCCAGCAGCTTAAAGGTGGGGACAGAAAATTCACCCCTCCACTTT. Amino acid sequence: CASSLKVGTENSPLHF.